The 12 T cell receptor beta chains given below trace back to one sample, sequenced in a study of shared T cell receptors in the human thymus. The table came from immunoSEQ multiplex PCR; TCRdb's copy has only in-frame clones and leaves some out. The table lists 600,000 to 900,000 clones, 70% to 90% of them singletons. Separately, the same data were catalogued under a study of human thymus T cells.

Source material: thymocytes. These receptors were collected from a girl less than two years old with a congenital heart defect.

In its sample, this clone was seen a few times. V and J are TRBV28 and TRBJ2-7, with TRBD1 matching over 9 bases. Germline V gene lookup returns CDR1 MDHEN and CDR2 SYDVKM. Trimming at V came to 6 bases and at J to 3 bases, leaving 15 bases not matched to a gene. There are 17 residues in the CDR3. DNA of the CDR3: TGTGCCAGCAGGACAACCACAGGGACAGGGAATCTCTACGAGCAGTACTTC. It translates to CASRTTTGTGNLYEQYF.

The chain links TRBV19 to TRBJ1-2; 9 bases agree with TRBD1. Germline V gives CDR1 LNHDA, CDR2 SQIVND (reference sequence). J lost 7 bases, V lost 0 bases, and 6 bases had no gene match. The CDR3 is 15 amino acids. The CDR3 DNA reads as TGTGCCAGTAGTATAGAAGGGACAGGGCTTCCTGGCTACACCTTC. Amino acids: CASSIEGTGLPGYTF.

This clone turned up a few times. The CDR3 spells CASSLKDTVTEAFF. The CDR3 nucleotides are TGTGCCAGCAGCCTCAAGGACACGGTCACTGAAGCTTTCTTT. V usage is TRBV5-8 and J usage is TRBJ1-1; D is perhaps TRBD1 (5 bases). The germline gives CDR1 SGHTS, CDR2 YDEGEE. V lost 4 bases and J 4 bases, leaving 14 bases between the germline ends. The CDR3 is made up of 14 amino acids. The variable domain in full, with the rest retrieved from reference TRBV5-8 and TRBJ1-1, is EAGVTQSPTHLIKTRGQQATLRCSPISGHTSVYWYQQALGLGLQFLLWYDEGEERNRGNFPPRFSGRQFPNYSSELNVNALELEDSALYLCASSLKDTVTEAFFGQGTRLTVV.

This sequence joins TRBV4-2 and TRBJ2-4; D is undetermined. This CDR3 has 11 amino acids. The V and J ends lost 0 bases and 9 bases respectively, with 3 bases between them. Germline V lookup: CDR1 LGHNA, CDR2 YNFKEQ. The CDR3 spells CASSQDGIQYF. The CDR3 coding sequence is TGTGCCAGCAGCCAAGACGGCATTCAGTACTTC.

V usage is TRBV27 and J usage is TRBJ1-1, with D possibly being TRBD1 (5 bases). Trimming pared 5 bases from V and 2 bases from J, leaving 27 bases between. This CDR3 is 19 amino acids long. The germline gives CDR1 MNHEY, CDR2 SMNVEV (reference sequence). CDR3 region: CASSPNGSGRGWNNTEAFF. As DNA, the CDR3 is TGTGCCAGCAGTCCCAACGGATCAGGGCGCGGATGGAATAACACTGAAGCTTTCTTT.

J is TRBJ1-2 and V is TRBV9, with D maybe TRBD1 (5 bases). The germline V gene encodes CDR1 SGDLS and CDR2 YYNGEE. V lost 4 bases to trimming and J lost 4 bases, with 14 bases between them. The CDR3 spans 14 residues. CDR3 DNA sequence: TGTGCCAGCAGCCCCGCAGGGCCTTTCTATGGCTACACCTTC. It yields the protein CASSPAGPFYGYTF.

V is TRBV18 and J is TRBJ1-1, with D possibly TRBD1 on 5 matching bases. V was pared by 3 bases and J by 0 bases, with 8 bases between. Germline assignment: CDR1 KGHSH and CDR2 LQKENI. The CDR3 consists of 14 residues. The CDR3 reads CASSPTAMNTEAFF. CDR3 nucleotides: TGTGCCAGCTCACCGACAGCGATGAACACTGAAGCTTTCTTT. Full variable domain (outside the CDR3, taken from reference TRBV18 and TRBJ1-1): NAGVMQNPRHLVRRRGQEARLRCSPMKGHSHVYWYRQLPEEGLKFMVYLQKENIIDESGMPKERFSAEFPKEGPSILRIQQVVRGDSAAYFCASSPTAMNTEAFFGQGTRLTVV.

The rearrangement links TRBV5-1 to TRBJ1-2; TRBD1 is a possible D gene (6 bases). Between the trimmed V and J ends, which lost 7 bases and 3 bases, there was a span of 16 bases. Germline assignment: CDR1 SGHRS and CDR2 YFSETQ. This CDR3 region has 14 residues. CDR3 loop: CASRGAPFYYGYTF. The CDR3 DNA follows: TGCGCCAGCCGGGGGGCGCCGTTTTACTATGGCTACACCTTC.

This chain joins TRBV4-3 and TRBJ2-4; no reliable D call. Trimming stripped 0 bases from V and 3 bases from J, with 15 bases between. Per the germline V gene, CDR1 is LGHNA and CDR2 is YSLEER. The CDR3 length is 17 residues. CDR3 coding DNA: TGCGCCAGCAGCCAAGATCCGGTGTGGAGAAACAAAAACATTCAGTACTTC. Its translation: CASSQDPVWRNKNIQYF.

This clone came up once. This rearrangement joins TRBV10-3 to TRBJ1-1; D remains ambiguous. This CDR3 spans 13 amino acids. V lost 0 bases to trimming and J lost 8 bases, with 10 bases between them. In germline, CDR1 is ENHRY, CDR2 SYGVKD. CDR3 sequence: CAISESDEEEAFF. CDR3 nucleotides: TGTGCCATCAGTGAGTCAGACGAGGAGGAAGCTTTCTTT.

The chain links TRBV9 to TRBJ2-1; a possible D gene is TRBD2 (7 bases). From germline, CDR1 is SGDLS and CDR2 YYNGEE. The CDR3 loop spans 16 amino acids. V lost 4 bases and J 0 bases, leaving 14 bases between the germline ends. The CDR3 region is CASSKGGGSSYNEQFF. DNA for the CDR3: TGTGCCAGCAGCAAAGGGGGGGGGAGCTCCTACAATGAGCAGTTCTTC.

The V and J genes are TRBV27 and TRBJ1-6, with TRBD1 as a possible D gene (6 bases). V lost 2 bases and J lost 6, with 17 bases in between. From germline, CDR1 is MNHEY and CDR2 SMNVEV (reference sequence). The CDR3 extends over 17 amino acids. The CDR3 DNA is TGTGCCAGCAGTTTAAGTGTCCCCAGGGGTCCTAATTCACCCCTCCACTTT. Translating it yields CASSLSVPRGPNSPLHF.